These 14 T cell receptor beta chains share one sample of origin, sequenced in a study of identical twins. TCRdb reprocessed the 5' RACE reads with MiXCR, giving one entry per CDR3 protein. The top ten clones hold 0.27% of a sample with 1.5 million to 2 million distinct CDR3 sequences, 25% to 35% of them seen once. Sequences were obtained from cord blood. The receptors stem from a newborn girl in good health.

Only a few counts were recorded for this clonotype. The V call is TRBV7-2, the J call TRBJ2-5; D possibly uses TRBD1 or TRBD2 (5 bases each). The germline V gene has CDR1 SGHTA and CDR2 FQGNSA. The CDR3 extends over 13 amino acids. Between the trimmed V and J ends, which lost 1 base and 11 bases, there was a span of 14 bases. CDR3 sequence (DNA): TGTGCCAGCAGCTTAGGACGAACAGGCGGGCAGTACTTC. This codes for CASSLGRTGGQYF.

The CDR3 DNA is TGTGCCTTAGACAGGGGCTCACCCCTCCACTTT. This codes for CALDRGSPLHF. The V call is TRBV30, the J call TRBJ1-6, with 8 nucleotides matching TRBD1. This CDR3 contains 11 residues. Per the germline V gene, CDR1 is GTSNPN and CDR2 is SVGIG (reference sequence). Losses at the gene ends were 7 bases for V and 10 bases for J; bases not matched to a gene: 3.

This clonotype was seen a few times. The V call is TRBV5-1, the J call TRBJ2-7, with D perhaps matching TRBD1 (5 bases). Germline V gene sequence: CDR1 SGHRS, CDR2 YFSETQ. This CDR3 is built from 14 residues. V was trimmed by 5 bases and J by 2 bases, leaving 14 bases between them. Written as DNA, the CDR3 is TGCGCCAGCAGGGACCGTCCAGGGACCTACGAGCAGTACTTC. Its protein product is CASRDRPGTYEQYF.

The rearrangement uses TRBV9 and TRBJ2-2; possibly TRBD2 for D (5 bases). The CDR3 has 15 amino acids. CDR1 is SGDLS and CDR2 is YYNGEE in the germline V gene. V lost 0 bases to trimming and J lost 6 bases, with 12 bases between them. CDR3 amino acids: CASSVVSGPAGELFF. DNA for the CDR3: TGTGCCAGCAGCGTAGTCAGCGGACCCGCCGGGGAGCTGTTTTTT.

This clonotype was counted between two and nine times. The rearrangement joins TRBV24-1 to TRBJ2-7, with a possible D match to TRBD1 (5 bases). This CDR3 has 15 amino acids. The ends were cut back, 0 bases at V and 1 base at J, with 9 bases in the middle. Germline loops: CDR1 KGHDR, CDR2 SFDVKD. The CDR3 is CATSDLPRVSYEQYF. The CDR3 region has the DNA TGTGCCACCAGTGATTTGCCCAGGGTGTCCTACGAGCAGTACTTC.

This clonotype was recorded many times. The rearrangement joins TRBV3-1 to TRBJ2-7; 7 nucleotides line up with TRBD1. V shed 10 bases and J 1 base; nucleotides not matched to a gene: 7. CDR1 LGHDT and CDR2 YNNKEL come from the germline V gene (reference sequence). The CDR3 consists of 13 residues. Here the CDR3 DNA reads TGTGCCAACCCGGGACAGATTTCCTACGAGCAGTACTTC. It yields the protein CANPGQISYEQYF.

The V gene is TRBV28, the J gene TRBJ2-1, with D tentatively TRBD1 (7 bases). Trimming stripped 0 bases from V and 3 bases from J, with 12 bases between. The V gene's germline CDR1 is MDHEN and CDR2 SYDVKM. The CDR3 is made up of 16 amino acids. The DNA for the CDR3 is TGTGCCAGCAGTTTATGGACAGGGAGGAACTACAATGAGCAGTTCTTC. Its protein is CASSLWTGRNYNEQFF.

V and J are TRBV20-1 and TRBJ2-5; 12 bases map to TRBD2. The J call is doubtful: the DNA matches TRBJ2-7 better. The CDR3 has 17 amino acids. Germline CDR1 DFQATT, CDR2 SNEGSKA (reference sequence). The CDR3 region is CSAPPTSGSPLIYEQYF. The CDR3 DNA is TGCAGTGCGCCACCGACTAGCGGGAGTCCTCTCATCTACGAGCAGTACTTC.

The CDR3, as DNA: TGTGCCAGCAGCGTAGGAACGGGAGATTGGGCCCAGTACTTC. Its translation is CASSVGTGDWAQYF. The chain couples TRBV9 to TRBJ2-5, with D possibly TRBD2 on 6 matching bases. The CDR3 runs 14 residues. V was shortened by 0 bases and J by 9 bases, with 15 bases between the two germline ends. CDR1 and CDR2 (germline): SGDLS, YYNGEE. The variable domain in full, completed from reference TRBV9 and TRBJ2-5, reads DSGVTQTPKHLITATGQRVTLRCSPRSGDLSVYWYQQSLDQGLQFLIQYYNGEERAKGNILERFSAQQFPDLHSELNLSSLELGDSALYFCASSVGTGDWAQYFGPGTRLLVL.

This clonotype was observed once. This sequence joins TRBV27 and TRBJ2-7; 10 bases are shared with TRBD2. The CDR3 length is 14 residues. Germline V gives CDR1 MNHEY, CDR2 SMNVEV (reference sequence). The V and J ends lost 5 bases and 6 bases, in that order; junction bases with no gene match: 7. The CDR3 DNA reads as TGTGCCAGCAGTCGACTAGCGGGTAGTCGCGAGCAGTACTTC. It is translated as CASSRLAGSREQYF.

A few counts support this clonotype. For the CDR3, the DNA is TGCGCCAGCAGCCAAGAAATGGGACTATCCCCATACAATGAGCAGTTCTTC. Its translation: CASSQEMGLSPYNEQFF. This chain joins TRBV4-1 and TRBJ2-1; TRBD2 aligns across 7 bases. The length of the CDR3 is 17 residues. The ends lost 0 bases at V and 4 bases at J; junction bases unmatched: 9. From germline, CDR1 is MGHRA and CDR2 YSYEKL.

This clonotype appeared many times. This rearrangement joins TRBV7-2 to TRBJ2-7, with D hard to call. Germline CDR1 and CDR2: SGHTA and FQGNSA. CDR3 size: 13 residues. Deletions cut 1 base from V and 7 bases from J, with 11 bases between. The DNA for the CDR3 is TGTGCCAGCAGCTTAGATTACCTCCTTGAGCAGTACTTC. Translation: CASSLDYLLEQYF.

The chain links TRBV10-3 to TRBJ1-1; D perhaps matches TRBD1 (5 bases). Germline loops: CDR1 ENHRY, CDR2 SYGVKD. Trimming cost V 1 base and J 0 bases, with 12 bases left between them. The CDR3 has 16 residues. CDR3 in amino acids: CAISEFSGTVNTEAFF. The CDR3 DNA is TGTGCCATCAGTGAGTTTTCAGGGACGGTGAACACTGAAGCTTTCTTT.

The table lists this clonotype with many counts. This sequence joins TRBV24-1 and TRBJ1-2; D remains unclear. The V end was cut by 4 bases, the J end by 1 base, with 3 bases between. The length of the CDR3 is 12 residues. Looked up from germline, CDR1 is KGHDR and CDR2 is SFDVKD. DNA for the CDR3: TGTGCCACCAGTGACAATAACTATGGCTACACCTTC. Protein product: CATSDNNYGYTF.